Shown below are 27 T cell receptor beta chains from a single sample sequenced in a study of control samples from healthy donors and cancer patients. Clones were read by immunoSEQ multiplex PCR, and TCRdb kept only the in-frame ones, dropping some. The profile shows tens of thousands of clones, over 80% of them singletons. Sample: blood. Source of these receptors: a man aged 55 to 69 in good health.

The chain has TRBV2 and TRBJ2-3; possibly TRBD2 for D (5 bases). Per the germline V gene, CDR1 is SNHLY and CDR2 is FYNNEI. The V gene lost 3 bases and the J gene lost 14 bases, with 15 bases spanning the gap. CDR3 length: 12 residues. CDR3 loop: CASSDQSPSRYF. CDR3 sequence (DNA): TGTGCCAGCAGTGATCAAAGTCCTAGCAGGTATTTT.

The chain carries TRBV20-1 and TRBJ1-1; tentatively, D is TRBD1 (5 bases). Trimming stripped 3 bases from V and 11 bases from J, with 16 bases between. Looked up from germline, CDR1 is DFQATT and CDR2 is SNEGSKA (reference sequence). The CDR3 is 12 residues long. The CDR3 here is CSASRQGREAFF. Written as DNA, the CDR3 is TGCAGTGCTAGTCGGCAGGGCCGGGAGGCTTTCTTT.

This chain connects TRBV7-9 to TRBJ2-5; unclear D gene. The CDR3 extends over 14 amino acids. Germline CDR1 and CDR2: SEHNR and FQNEAQ (reference sequence). V lost 1 base and J 4 bases, leaving 10 bases between the germline ends. CDR3 in DNA: TGTGCCAGCAGCTTAGTAGGGTCGGGAGAGACCCAGTACTTC. It translates to CASSLVGSGETQYF.

The chain employs TRBV5-4 and TRBJ2-5; D might be TRBD2 (6 bases). V was trimmed by 4 bases and J by 2 bases, leaving 15 bases between them. The CDR3 extends over 15 amino acids. The germline CDR1 and CDR2 sequences are SGHNT and YYREEE (reference sequence). The CDR3 loop reads CASSPEGPRQETQYF. The CDR3, as DNA: TGTGCCAGCAGCCCGGAGGGCCCTCGGCAAGAGACCCAGTACTTC.

This chain uses TRBV19 with TRBJ1-1; D not resolved. The CDR3 sequence is 14 residues long. Trimming cost V 7 bases and J 1 base, with 13 bases left between them. CDR1 is LNHDA, CDR2 SQIVND, per germline (reference sequence). CDR3 in DNA: TGTGCCAGTACCCCCGGGTCCACGAACACTGAAGCTTTCTTT. Translating it yields CASTPGSTNTEAFF. Filled out from reference TRBV19 and TRBJ1-1, the complete variable domain reads DGGITQSPKYLFRKEGQNVTLSCEQNLNHDAMYWYRQDPGQGLRLIYYSQIVNDFQKGDIAEGYSVSREKKESFPLTVTSAQKNPTAFYLCASTPGSTNTEAFFGQGTRLTVV.

This clone occurred once. This chain connects TRBV7-9 to TRBJ1-1; 8 bases are a match to TRBD1. The CDR3 runs 16 residues. Germline CDR1 and CDR2: SEHNR and FQNEAQ (reference sequence). The trim removed 1 base at V and 6 bases at J, leaving 10 bases unmatched. The chain's CDR3 is CASSLVQGVKIPEAFF. In DNA, the CDR3 is TGTGCCAGCAGCTTAGTACAGGGGGTTAAAATCCCTGAAGCTTTCTTT.

The chain is built from TRBV3-1 (or the pseudogene TRBV3-2) and TRBJ2-1, with D possibly being TRBD1 (6 bases). The CDR3 extends over 13 amino acids. With 5 bases removed from V and 10 bases from J, the gap between germline ends came to 15 bases. The germline gives CDR1 LGHDT, CDR2 YNNKEL (reference sequence). In DNA form, the CDR3 reads TGTGCCAGCAGCGCCAGACAGGTTAGCGAGCAGTTCTTC. Amino acids: CASSARQVSEQFF.

The rearrangement links TRBV11-1 to TRBJ2-3; D is possibly TRBD2 (5 bases). The CDR3 covers 14 residues. Trimming pared 5 bases from V and 5 bases from J, leaving 14 bases between. Looked up from germline, CDR1 is SGHAT and CDR2 is FQDESV (reference sequence). The chain's CDR3 is CASSPPGFGDTQYF. CDR3 DNA: TGTGCCAGCAGCCCCCCGGGATTTGGAGATACGCAGTATTTT.

Ten or more counts support this clone. This rearrangement joins TRBV3-1 (or the pseudogene TRBV3-2) to TRBJ2-7; D perhaps matches TRBD2 (5 bases). The germline V and J ends were trimmed by 1 base and 2 bases, with 15 bases remaining between them. Germline CDR1 reads LGHDT; CDR2 reads YNNKEL (reference sequence). The CDR3 is made up of 16 amino acids. CDR3 DNA sequence: TGTGCCAGCAGCCAAGCCTCAAGCCGGACTCCCTACGAGCAGTACTTC. This sequence encodes CASSQASSRTPYEQYF.

The V and J genes are TRBV28 and TRBJ1-4; 8 nucleotides align to TRBD1. The CDR3 consists of 14 residues. V dropped 5 bases and J dropped 8; count of bases not matched to a gene: 7. Germline V gene lookup returns CDR1 MDHEN and CDR2 SYDVKM. The CDR3 coding sequence is TGTGCCAGCAGTATTCAGGGGGCAAGGGAAAAACTGTTTTTT. This gives the protein CASSIQGAREKLFF.

This chain links TRBV6-5 with TRBJ2-1, with 8 bases fitting TRBD2. This CDR3 contains 14 residues. The J segment lost 7 bases and the V segment lost 3 bases, leaving 5 bases of the junction unmatched. CDR1 is MNHEY and CDR2 is SVGAGI in the germline V gene. The CDR3 spells CASSYRTSKNEQFF. The CDR3, as DNA: TGTGCCAGCAGTTATAGGACTAGCAAGAATGAGCAGTTCTTC.

The chain couples TRBV21-1 to TRBJ2-1; TRBD1 is taken as the D call from the table, unchecked against the DNA. TRBV21-1 is a pseudogene locus. The CDR3 runs 16 residues. CDR3 DNA: TGTGCCAGCAGCGGGCGGGACAGGGTGGCCTACAATGAGCAGTTCTTC. Protein sequence: CASSGRDRVAYNEQFF.

This clone was seen a handful of times. This rearrangement joins TRBV2 to TRBJ2-7, with D possibly matching TRBD1 (5 bases). Trimming removed 5 bases from V and 1 base from J, with 9 bases in between. The CDR3 spans 13 residues. The germline V gene has CDR1 SNHLY and CDR2 FYNNEI. The CDR3 region is CASSPRVSYEQYF. The CDR3 region has the DNA TGTGCCAGCAGTCCCAGGGTGTCCTACGAGCAGTACTTC.

The chain recombines TRBV5-8 with TRBJ2-2; 7 nucleotides line up with TRBD1. This CDR3 region has 19 residues. Germline V gene sequence: CDR1 SGHTS, CDR2 YDEGEE. V was pared by 0 bases and J by 1 base, with 12 bases of the junction left unmatched. CDR3 nucleotides: TGTGCCAGCAGCTTGGTTACTCGGGTGGGGACAGTGAACACCGGGGAGCTGTTTTTT. Protein sequence: CASSLVTRVGTVNTGELFF. Drawing the rest from reference TRBV5-8 and TRBJ2-2, the complete variable domain is EAGVTQSPTHLIKTRGQQATLRCSPISGHTSVYWYQQALGLGLQFLLWYDEGEERNRGNFPPRFSGRQFPNYSSELNVNALELEDSALYLCASSLVTRVGTVNTGELFFGEGSRLTVL.

This chain connects TRBV10-3 to TRBJ1-6; TRBD1 agrees at 9 bases. Germline V gene data show CDR1 as ENHRY and CDR2 as SYGVKD. The CDR3 has 15 amino acids. Losses at the gene ends were 4 bases for V and 8 bases for J; bases not matched to a gene: 6. CDR3 nucleotide sequence: TGTGCCATCAGTGGCAACACAGGGGGCCATTCACCCCTCCACTTT. Amino acid sequence: CAISGNTGGHSPLHF.

The chain combines TRBV4-3 with TRBJ2-2, with D possibly TRBD2 on 5 matching bases. Germline V CDR1 and CDR2: LGHNA, YSLEER. The CDR3 is 15 amino acids. Trimming removed 3 bases at V and 8 bases at J, with 16 bases between. The CDR3 nucleotides are TGCGCCAGCAGCCAGGAGGAGGACTCATCGGGGGAGCTGTTTTTT. As protein: CASSQEEDSSGELFF.

This chain joins TRBV24-1 and TRBJ1-4, with D possibly TRBD1 on 6 matching bases. V was clipped by 3 bases and J by 2 bases, with 15 bases between them. The V gene's germline CDR1 is KGHDR and CDR2 SFDVKD. The CDR3 length is 17 residues. The CDR3 loop is CATSDLQNRATNEKLFF. The CDR3 DNA reads as TGTGCCACCAGTGATCTCCAAAACAGGGCGACTAATGAAAAACTGTTTTTT.

A remark on this clone: A far larger clone is one nucleotide away, so this likely arose from a read error. At the DNA level, this CDR3 is encoded by other sequences in the same sample as well. The chain joins TRBV2 to TRBJ2-7; D not certain. The length of the CDR3 is 11 residues. Germline loops: CDR1 SNHLY, CDR2 FYNNEI. With 3 bases removed from V and 0 bases from J, the gap between germline ends came to 0 bases. CDR3 sequence: CASSDSYEQYF. DNA for the CDR3: TGTGCCAGCAGTGACTCCTACGAGCAGTACTTC.

This chain links TRBV7-9 with TRBJ2-7; 8 bases align to TRBD2. V lost 2 bases to trimming and J lost 5 bases; unmatched junction nucleotides: 11. The length of the CDR3 is 16 residues. Germline values: CDR1 SEHNR, CDR2 FQNEAQ (reference sequence). The CDR3 nucleotides are TGTGCCAGCAGCTTAACGGGAGGGCCGGGTTTACACGAGCAGTACTTC. Protein sequence: CASSLTGGPGLHEQYF.

The rearrangement joins TRBV18 to TRBJ1-1; perhaps TRBD1 as D (6 bases). Germline V gene lookup returns CDR1 KGHSH and CDR2 LQKENI. V shed 5 bases and J shed 3 bases, with 10 bases lying between them. The CDR3 is made up of 13 amino acids. The CDR3 nucleotides are TGTGCCAGCTCATCTAAGGGGGACACTGAAGCTTTCTTT. It yields the protein CASSSKGDTEAFF.

This chain joins TRBV5-1 and TRBJ2-2; 12 bases are shared with TRBD2. This CDR3 is built from 15 residues. J gave up 4 bases and V 7 bases, and 5 bases lay outside the gene matches. Germline V gene lookup returns CDR1 SGHRS and CDR2 YFSETQ. The chain's CDR3 is CASGPLAGGTGELFF. The CDR3 DNA sequence: TGCGCCAGCGGGCCACTAGCGGGAGGCACCGGGGAGCTGTTTTTT.

J is TRBJ2-7 and V is TRBV10-3; D gene unclear. The CDR3 loop spans 13 amino acids. Germline assignment: CDR1 ENHRY and CDR2 SYGVKD. With 6 bases removed from V and 3 bases from J, the gap between germline ends came to 12 bases. CDR3 loop: CAISPGQIYEQYF. The CDR3 coding sequence is TGTGCCATCAGCCCCGGCCAGATCTACGAGCAGTACTTC.

This clone showed up many times. CDR3 loop: CASSLDWHGEQFF. The CDR3 DNA reads as TGTGCCAGCAGCTTAGATTGGCACGGTGAGCAGTTCTTC. The rearrangement joins TRBV7-2 to TRBJ2-1; D uncertain. The V gene lost 1 base and the J gene lost 9 bases, with 10 bases spanning the gap. Germline CDR1 is SGHTA and CDR2 is FQGNSA. This CDR3 is 13 amino acids long. Complete variable domain (other parts from reference TRBV7-2 and TRBJ2-1): GAGVSQSPSNKVTEKGKDVELRCDPISGHTALYWYRQSLGQGLEFLIYFQGNSAPDKSGLPSDRFSAERTGGSVSTLTIQRTQQEDSAVYLCASSLDWHGEQFFGPGTRLTVL.

The rearrangement links TRBV28 to TRBJ2-1; 7 bases fit TRBD2. Germline V CDR1 and CDR2: MDHEN, SYDVKM. This CDR3 spans 19 amino acids. Losses at the gene ends were 3 bases for V and 2 bases for J; bases not matched to a gene: 16. The CDR3 DNA reads TGTGCCAGCAGTTTCAGGGCGGGAGTAAGGTCCTTGGCCTACAATGAGCAGTTCTTC. This gives the protein CASSFRAGVRSLAYNEQFF. Full variable domain (remainder filled in from reference TRBV28 and TRBJ2-1): DVKVTQSSRYLVKRTGEKVFLECVQDMDHENMFWYRQDPGLGLRLIYFSYDVKMKEKGDIPEGYSVSREKKERFSLILESASTNQTSMYLCASSFRAGVRSLAYNEQFFGPGTRLTVL.

V usage is TRBV7-9 and J usage is TRBJ1-3; no definite D call. Germline lookup yields CDR1 SEHNR and CDR2 FQNEAQ (reference sequence). Trimming took 5 bases from V and 0 from J, leaving 11 bases between them. The length of the CDR3 is 15 residues. CDR3: CASSVDTVSGNTIYF. CDR3 in DNA: TGTGCCAGCAGCGTCGACACCGTCTCTGGAAACACCATATATTTT.

The CDR3 loop is CASSHQGSSQYSNQPQHF. CDR3 in DNA: TGTGCCAGCAGTCACCAAGGGTCTTCCCAATATAGCAATCAGCCCCAGCATTTT. This chain joins TRBV28 and TRBJ1-5, with D unclear. Germline CDR1 is MDHEN and CDR2 is SYDVKM. CDR3 length: 18 residues. V shed 5 bases and J shed 0 bases, with 20 bases lying between them.

With regard to this clone: At the DNA level, this CDR3 is encoded by other sequences in the same sample as well. The V gene is TRBV7-8, the J gene TRBJ1-2; D not certain. V gave up 5 bases and J gave up 6 bases, with 22 bases separating them. This CDR3 contains 16 residues. Germline values: CDR1 SGHVS, CDR2 FQNEAQ. CDR3 sequence: CASSTSLTGKTDGYTF. CDR3 nucleotides: TGTGCCAGCAGCACCAGCCTGACGGGGAAAACGGATGGCTACACCTTC.